These T cell receptor beta chains were read from a single sample in a study of T cells after yellow fever vaccination. TCRdb re-called the 5' RACE reads through MiXCR, storing one row per CDR3 protein. The data show approximately 120,000 distinct CDR3 sequences, more than 6% seen once. Sequencing used CD4+ T cells sorted from PBMCs, obtained around 10 days after the first yellow fever vaccination. These receptors were collected from a man aged 18-30 years who received the YFV17D yellow fever vaccine. CDR3s include the opening cysteine and the closing phenylalanine or tryptophan. The order of the fields is J gene, clone size, V gene, D gene, CDR3 DNA, CDR3 protein. A D gene is named only where the DNA matches it firmly. Clone size appears in some rows only: once, few, many, or a class for an expanded clone.

TRBJ1-4,.,TRBV7-6,.,TGTGCCAGCAGCTCTCCGAGTAGGGCTAATGAAAAACTGTTTTTT,CASSSPSRANEKLFF
TRBJ2-5,.,TRBV4-2,TRBD2,TGTGCCAGCAGCCGAAGACTAGCGGGGGGATCGGAAGAGACCCAGTACTTC,CASSRRLAGGSEETQYF
TRBJ2-1,many,TRBV20-1,.,TGCAGTGCTAGAAGAGTGGAATACAATGAGCAGTTCTTC,CSARRVEYNEQFF
TRBJ1-6,many,TRBV4-3,.,TGCGCCAGCAGCCAAGAAATGAAGGGAGACGGAGATAATTCACCCCTCCACTTT,CASSQEMKGDGDNSPLHF
TRBJ1-6,many,TRBV20-1,TRBD1,TGCAGTGCTAGAGCCGGGACAGGCGGCAATATGGGTAATTCACCCCTCCACTTT,CSARAGTGGNMGNSPLHF
TRBJ2-5,many,TRBV11-2,TRBD2,TGTGCCAGCAGCTTAGATAGGCTAGCGGGGGGAGAGACCCAGTACTTC,CASSLDRLAGGETQYF
TRBJ2-7,many,TRBV10-3,TRBD1,TGTGCCATCACCCAGAGGGGGCACGAGCAGTACTTC,CAITQRGHEQYF
TRBJ1-1,few,TRBV20-1,TRBD1,TGCAGTGCTGGGACAGGGCGGGGCACTGAAGCTTTCTTT,CSAGTGRGTEAFF
TRBJ2-4,many,TRBV6-2/TRBV6-3,TRBD1,TGTGCCAGCAGGGGGCACAGGGGCCTCAAAAACATTCAGTACTTC,CASRGHRGLKNIQYF
TRBJ2-5,many,TRBV2,.,TGTGCCCTTCGGGATCAAGAGACCCAGTACTTC,CALRDQETQYF
TRBJ2-2,many,TRBV7-6,.,TGTGCCAGCAGCCCTCTGGAGACCGGGGAGCTGTTTTTT,CASSPLETGELFF
TRBJ2-5,once,TRBV6-1,.,TGTGCCAGCACCCTAACCCAGGTTGGGAAAGAGACCCAGTACTTC,CASTLTQVGKETQYF
TRBJ2-1,many,TRBV4-1,TRBD2,TGCGCCAGCAGCCAAAGGGCTAGCGGGGGGAGCACCTACAATGAGCAGTTCTTC,CASSQRASGGSTYNEQFF
TRBJ2-1,many,TRBV2,TRBD1,TGTGCCAGCAACGGACAGGGGGTAAATGAGCAGTTCTTC,CASNGQGVNEQFF
TRBJ2-5,.,TRBV18,.,TGTGCCAGCTCACCGGTAGTCGGGGAGACCCAGTACTTC,CASSPVVGETQYF
TRBJ2-1,many,TRBV7-6,.,TGTGCCAGCAGCCCCCGGGGGTACAATGAGCAGTTCTTC,CASSPRGYNEQFF
TRBJ1-5,.,TRBV5-1,TRBD1,TGCGCCAGCAGCTTGGTCCCCGGGACAGAGAATCAGCCCCAGCATTTT,CASSLVPGTENQPQHF
TRBJ2-3,many,TRBV4-1,.,TGCGCCAGCAGCCAAGTGCCGGTGGGCACAGATACGCAGTATTTT,CASSQVPVGTDTQYF
TRBJ2-5,many,TRBV5-1,TRBD1,TGCGCCAGCAGCCACGACAGGGGATGGAAGACCCAGTACTTC,CASSHDRGWKTQYF
TRBJ2-6,many,TRBV7-3,.,TGTGCCAGCAGTCCCAATCACATCTCTGGGGCCAACGTCCTGACTTTC,CASSPNHISGANVLTF
TRBJ1-1,few,TRBV7-2,.,TGTGCCAGCATGAAAAGGGGGGGAGTAGGCACTGAAGCTTTCTTT,CASMKRGGVGTEAFF
TRBJ2-5,.,TRBV28,TRBD1,TGTGCCAGCCACCACACCCACGGGACAGGGCAAGAGACCCAGTACTTC,CASHHTHGTGQETQYF
TRBJ1-1,many,TRBV7-2,.,TGTGCCAGCATCCAAGGCAGGGCTAACACTGAAGCTTTCTTT,CASIQGRANTEAFF
TRBJ2-7,many,TRBV7-2,.,TGTGCCAGCAGTTACCAACCCGGTTACGAGCAGTACTTC,CASSYQPGYEQYF
TRBJ1-4,many,TRBV6-1,.,TGTGCCAGCAGACTAGACACCGCAACTAATGAAAAACTGTTTTTT,CASRLDTATNEKLFF
TRBJ2-3,many,TRBV24-1,.,TGTGCCACCAGTGGAGGGCCGAGCACAGATACGCAGTATTTT,CATSGGPSTDTQYF
TRBJ1-2,few,TRBV19,TRBD1,TGTGCCAGTAGTATGGCAGACAGGGCTGGCTACACCTTC,CASSMADRAGYTF
TRBJ2-5,many,TRBV19,TRBD1,TGTGCCAGTAGTATTGTGACAGGGAGAGGAGAGACCCAGTACTTC,CASSIVTGRGETQYF
TRBJ2-2,many,TRBV5-1,.,TGCGCCAGCAGCTCTCCAACAGGGTCCGGGGAGCTGTTTTTT,CASSSPTGSGELFF
TRBJ2-5,many,TRBV20-1,.,TGCAGTGCTAGGGGGACACCTAAAGAGACCCAGTACTTC,CSARGTPKETQYF
TRBJ2-3,many,TRBV4-1,.,TGCGCCAGCAGTCTGACGCAGGGTACAGATACGCAGTATTTT,CASSLTQGTDTQYF
TRBJ1-2,many,TRBV12-3/TRBV12-4,.,TGTGCCAGCAGTTTGCAGGGATTCTATGGCTACACCTTC,CASSLQGFYGYTF
TRBJ2-1,many,TRBV28,.,TGTGCCAGCAGTTTATACCCACGCGGGGAAGTAGACAATGAGCAGTTCTTC,CASSLYPRGEVDNEQFF
TRBJ2-7,.,TRBV11-3,.,TGTGCCAGCAGCTTATCTTCCGTTCTCCAGTACTTC,CASSLSSVLQYF
TRBJ1-2,many,TRBV6-1,TRBD1,TGTGCCAGCAGTGAACAGGGACAGGGGGGAGCTAACTATGGCTACACCTTC,CASSEQGQGGANYGYTF
TRBJ2-3,few,TRBV7-2,.,TGTGCCAGCAGCCACGTCGACTACGGACAGAGAGCGGATACGCAGTATTTT,CASSHVDYGQRADTQYF
TRBJ2-3,many,TRBV28,.,TGTGCCAGCATTTCATCCGGGAGAGATACGCAGTATTTT,CASISSGRDTQYF
TRBJ1-5,many,TRBV12-3/TRBV12-4,.,TGTGCCAGCAGTTTAGGGCGAGCCCAGCATTTT,CASSLGRAQHF
TRBJ2-3,many,TRBV28,.,TGTGCCAGCAGCAGACTCGCAGATACGCAGTATTTT,CASSRLADTQYF
TRBJ2-5,few,TRBV9,.,TGTGCCAGCAGCCCCCGGACCTCACTAACTAGCCCCCGGGAGACCCAGTACTTC,CASSPRTSLTSPRETQYF
TRBJ2-5,few,TRBV5-1,.,TGCGCCAGCAGCCCCGGGACGCCGAATGAGGAGACCCAGTACTTC,CASSPGTPNEETQYF